The 8 T cell receptor beta chains below come from one sample, sequenced in a study of long-term antiretroviral therapy in people with HIV. The libraries were made with immunoSEQ v3.0 at survey level. Sequencing was performed with immunoSEQ multiplex PCR; in TCRdb, only in-frame clones are kept and a portion is missing. The repertoire holds about 25,000 clones, around 85% seen once, with roughly 15% in the top ten. The specimen was unsorted PBMCs, collected 1.2 years after starting antiretroviral therapy. These receptors all come from a man aged 50-60 years with HIV.

V and J are TRBV7-6 and TRBJ2-2; a possible D gene is TRBD2 (6 bases). This CDR3 contains 13 residues. The germline V and J ends were trimmed by 10 bases and 6 bases, with 15 bases remaining between them. CDR1 and CDR2 (germline): SGHVS, FNYEAQ. The CDR3 bases are TGTGCCACCCCTGCGGGGTCGGCCGGGGAGCTGTTTTTT. Translation: CATPAGSAGELFF.

The V call is TRBV5-4, the J call TRBJ2-1; perhaps D is TRBD1 or TRBD2 (5 bases each). V lost 3 bases and J 0 bases, leaving 19 bases between the germline ends. The CDR3 consists of 18 residues. Per the germline V gene, CDR1 is SGHNT and CDR2 is YYREEE (reference sequence). The CDR3 bases are TGTGCCAGCAGCTCGGAGGAGAGGACACCCCTCTCCTACAATGAGCAGTTCTTC. Its translation: CASSSEERTPLSYNEQFF.

V usage is TRBV29-1 and J usage is TRBJ1-2; tentative D call: TRBD1 (5 bases). V gave up 3 bases and J gave up 3 bases, with 14 bases separating them. Looked up from germline, CDR1 is SQVTM and CDR2 is ANQGSEA. The CDR3 extends over 14 amino acids. The chain's CDR3 is CSVDSAGTYYGYTF. DNA for the CDR3: TGCAGCGTTGATTCGGCAGGGACCTACTATGGCTACACCTTC.

The rearrangement uses TRBV27 and TRBJ2-7; 8 nucleotides agree with TRBD1. This CDR3 has 14 residues. V trimming: 2 bases; J trimming: 4 bases; junction bases outside the gene matches: 4. Germline CDR1 MNHEY, CDR2 SMNVEV (reference sequence). The CDR3 spells CASSLQGASYEQYF. The CDR3 DNA reads as TGTGCCAGCAGTTTACAGGGGGCAAGTTACGAGCAGTACTTC.

The chain links TRBV6-5 to TRBJ1-6; 10 bases agree with TRBD1. The CDR3 covers 15 residues. The V gene's germline CDR1 is MNHEY and CDR2 SVGAGI. Trimming removed 2 bases from V and 8 bases from J; junction bases left unmatched: 3. The CDR3 bases are TGTGCCAGCAGTTACGAGACAGGGGGCGATTCACCCCTCCACTTT. It encodes CASSYETGGDSPLHF.

The chain uses TRBV10-3 and TRBJ1-1; TRBD1 might be the D (5 bases). The CDR3 extends over 12 amino acids. CDR1 and CDR2 (germline): ENHRY, SYGVKD. Trimming took off 6 bases at V and 2 bases at J, with 7 bases between the two ends. CDR3 region: CAIRDTNTEAFF. The CDR3 region has the DNA TGTGCCATCAGGGACACCAACACTGAAGCTTTCTTT.

J is TRBJ2-5 and V is TRBV4-1; D is ambiguous. Germline CDR1 is MGHRA and CDR2 is YSYEKL. The length of the CDR3 is 16 residues. The V gene lost 2 bases and the J gene lost 4 bases, with 17 bases spanning the gap. CDR3 coding DNA: TGCGCCAGCAGCCAACCCCAGGACCTTCTAGGAGAGACCCAGTACTTC. It encodes CASSQPQDLLGETQYF.

This sequence joins TRBV6-6 and TRBJ2-2; D not resolved. V was trimmed by 5 bases and J by 6 bases, leaving 16 bases between them. CDR3 length: 15 amino acids. The germline gives CDR1 MNHNY, CDR2 SVGAGI (reference sequence). Here the CDR3 DNA reads TGTGCCAGCAGTCTAATCAGCATAGGGCCCGGGGAGCTGTTTTTT. This sequence encodes CASSLISIGPGELFF.